What follows are 14 T cell receptor beta chains derived from one specimen sequenced in a study of blood T cells in healthy people across ages. Next came a second PCR, run for about 7 to 11 cycles, which used a sample-barcoded 5' primer along with a J-beta primer mix. TCRdb re-derived calls from the 5' RACE reads in MiXCR, one entry per CDR3 protein. The sample lists 1.5 million to 1.8 million distinct CDR3 sequences; less than 45% were seen once. Sequences were obtained from blood. The receptors derive from a young woman in good health.

J is TRBJ1-2 and V is TRBV12-3 or TRBV12-4; D unresolved. Trimming removed 7 bases at V and 3 bases at J, with 12 bases between. The CDR3 is made up of 13 amino acids. Here the CDR3 reads CASKSPLHYGYTF. The CDR3, as DNA: TGTGCCAGCAAGTCGCCCCTGCACTATGGCTACACCTTC.

V and J are TRBV7-9 and TRBJ1-3; weak D call: TRBD1 (5 bases). Trimming shortened V by 4 bases and J by 4 bases, and 11 bases separated the two germline ends. Per germline, CDR1 SEHNR and CDR2 FQNEAQ (reference sequence). The CDR3 covers 14 residues. CDR3 sequence reads: CASSSRTSGNTIYF. For the CDR3, the DNA is TGTGCCAGCAGCTCCAGGACATCCGGAAACACCATATATTTT.

The chain joins TRBV20-1 to TRBJ2-3; 8 bases line up with TRBD2. Looked up from germline, CDR1 is DFQATT and CDR2 is SNEGSKA (reference sequence). With 3 bases clipped from V and 4 bases from J, the junction kept 9 bases outside the gene matches. The CDR3 sequence is 15 residues long. The CDR3, as DNA: TGCAGTGCTAGTGACGGGCGGGAGGAAGCAGATACGCAGTATTTT. Translating it yields CSASDGREEADTQYF.

In this sample, this clonotype turned up a few times. The rearrangement uses TRBV29-1 and TRBJ2-1, with D perhaps matching TRBD1 or TRBD2 (6 bases each). Germline V gives CDR1 SQVTM, CDR2 ANQGSEA. This CDR3 comprises 13 residues. The germline V and J ends were trimmed by 6 bases and 5 bases, with 14 bases remaining between them. The CDR3 spells CSVMGGTHNEQFF. As DNA, the CDR3 is TGCAGCGTGATGGGGGGCACCCACAATGAGCAGTTCTTC.

In regard to this clonotype: At one of its ends the junction is not consistent with the germline gene, which may arise from a read error. V usage is TRBV19 and J usage is TRBJ2-1, with D unresolved. This CDR3 is 13 amino acids long. CDR1 and CDR2 from the germline V gene are LNHDA and SQIVND (reference sequence). The CDR3 nucleotides read TGTGCCAGTAGTGTAGACATTTACAATGAGCAGTTCTTC. This encodes CASSVDIYNEQFF.

The CDR3 DNA follows: TGTGCCAGCAGTTCGGGGGGCTCGTGCACTGAAGCTTTCTTT. Its translation: CASSSGGSCTEAFF. The chain combines TRBV27 with TRBJ1-1, with D perhaps TRBD1 (6 bases). The CDR3 has 14 residues. The germline CDR1 and CDR2 sequences are MNHEY and SMNVEV (reference sequence). With 4 bases removed from V and 4 bases from J, the gap between germline ends came to 13 bases.

This chain joins TRBV12-3 or TRBV12-4 and TRBJ2-5, with D maybe TRBD2 (7 bases). Trimming stripped 5 bases from V and 11 bases from J, with 27 bases between. This CDR3 region has 16 residues. Written as DNA, the CDR3 is TGTGCCAGCAGTGGGGGAGGGGGACACCTATACGATGAGCAGTACTTC. This gives the protein CASSGGGGHLYDEQYF.

This chain links TRBV28 with TRBJ1-1; D is unresolved. Germline CDR1 MDHEN, CDR2 SYDVKM. The CDR3 is 14 amino acids. V was trimmed by 7 bases and J by 0 bases, leaving 12 bases between them. The CDR3 spells CASKTAPMNTEAFF. Written as DNA, the CDR3 is TGTGCCAGCAAAACAGCTCCCATGAACACTGAAGCTTTCTTT.

The J gene is TRBJ2-5, the V gene TRBV29-1; 8 bases fit TRBD2. Germline-derived CDR1 and CDR2 are SQVTM and ANQGSEA. V lost 6 bases and J lost 11; bases outside the gene matches: 17. The CDR3 spans 14 residues. The CDR3 spells CSVPTSGPYNEQYF. CDR3 in DNA: TGCAGCGTCCCAACTAGCGGCCCTTACAATGAGCAGTACTTC.

This clonotype occurred a few times. This chain uses TRBV4-3 with TRBJ2-5; D not resolved. This CDR3 is built from 16 residues. CDR1 is LGHNA and CDR2 is YSLEER in the germline V gene. The ends were cut back, 0 bases at V and 2 bases at J, with 13 bases in the middle. CDR3 sequence reads: CASSQDGTPGQETQYF. The CDR3 coding sequence is TGCGCCAGCAGCCAAGACGGTACGCCAGGACAAGAGACCCAGTACTTC.

The chain combines TRBV6-1 with TRBJ1-2; D possibly corresponds to TRBD1 (6 bases). The CDR3 runs to 15 residues. Trimming cost V 2 bases and J 5 bases, with 15 bases left between them. CDR1 is MNHNS and CDR2 is SASEGT in the germline V gene. CDR3 nucleotide sequence: TGTGCCAGCAGTGAAATCGGGGGGCTTGGTTATGGCTACACCTTC. It codes for CASSEIGGLGYGYTF.

The rearrangement uses TRBV5-1 and TRBJ2-1; TRBD2 matches 8 bases. J was trimmed by 7 bases and V by 3 bases; bases with no gene match: 9. Germline assignment: CDR1 SGHRS and CDR2 YFSETQ. The CDR3 runs to 15 residues. Here the CDR3 reads CASSSGLVLGNEQFF. The CDR3 nucleotides read TGCGCCAGCAGCTCGGGACTAGTTCTCGGTAATGAGCAGTTCTTC.

With regard to this clonotype: This could be a read error, since a much larger clone is one nucleotide away. The chain recombines TRBV7-6 with TRBJ1-1; D gene uncertain. The CDR3 contains 13 residues. V lost 2 bases and J 4 bases, leaving 8 bases between the germline ends. Germline values: CDR1 SGHVS, CDR2 FNYEAQ. The CDR3 sequence is CASSLRASTEAFF. CDR3 in DNA: TGTGCCAGCAGCTTACGGGCGAGCACTGAAGCTTTCTTT.

The genes are TRBV7-2 and TRBJ2-3; 11 nucleotides line up with TRBD2. V shed 5 bases and J 3 bases; nucleotides not matched to a gene: 10. The germline gives CDR1 SGHTA, CDR2 FQGNSA. The CDR3 is 17 residues long. The CDR3 protein is CASSPASGGLTTDTQYF. Written as DNA, the CDR3 is TGTGCCAGCAGCCCAGCTAGCGGGGGGCTTACAACAGATACGCAGTATTTT.